The TCR beta chain under discussion was sequenced for a study of cytomegalovirus exposure and HLA in healthy donors. Broader study findings: Researchers reportedly found TCR beta sequences accurately predicted most subjects' HLA-A and HLA-B alleles. With DRB1 most and HLA-C fewest, TCR association rates differed between HLA loci in a later analysis.

Comments on this clone: Its antigen is not identified.

V gave up 8 bases and J gave up 4 bases, with 8 bases separating them. From germline, CDR1 is MNHEY and CDR2 SMNVEV (reference sequence). This CDR3 is 11 amino acids long. It was with 60 Vbeta and 13 Jbeta primers that the PCR ran. Produced via immunoSEQ multiplex PCR; TCRdb's table is partial and in-frame only. The data show some 90,000 clones, roughly 81% seen once. The sequenced material came from PBMCs. V usage is TRBV27 and J usage is TRBJ2-5; D is unclear. This sequence was found in a man in his forties or fifties in good health and CMV-seronegative. In DNA form, the CDR3 reads TGTGCCAGCGCAGTTGGAGAGACCCAGTACTTC. It yields the protein CASAVGETQYF.